This T cell receptor (beta chain) was found in a study of blood T cell repertoires in COVID-19. About the study: The United States, Italy and Spain were the sources of the acute and convalescent COVID-19 samples. Sources were T cells, B-cell-depleted T cells, or PBMCs; the material itself was cDNA or gDNA.

In the original analysis: From reference gene primer amplification, estimates of nucleated cell counts were derived. Data came from immunoSEQ multiplex PCR; TCRdb stores just in-frame clones and leaves some out. That table gives V, J and clone size, and the DNA gave D and trimming. The table lists about 26,000 clones, roughly 66% of them singletons. The TCR originated in a man aged 55 to 70 with active or convalescent COVID-19. Sequences were obtained from peripheral blood.

This chain's CDR3 is CASSLDGGSSYNEQFF. In nucleotides, the CDR3 is TGTGCCAGCAGCTTAGATGGCGGAAGCTCCTACAATGAGCAGTTCTTC. This sequence joins TRBV11-2 and TRBJ2-1; D is undetermined. CDR1 and CDR2 (germline): SGHAT, FQNNGV. The CDR3 spans 16 residues. Trimming took off 0 bases at V and 0 bases at J, with 9 bases between the two ends. The full variable domain, in which reference TRBV11-2 and TRBJ2-1 provide the parts outside the CDR3, is EAGVAQSPRYKIIEKRQSVAFWCNPISGHATLYWYQQILGQGPKLLIQFQNNGVVDDSQLPKDRFSAERLKGVDSTLKIQPAKLEDSAVYLCASSLDGGSSYNEQFFGPGTRLTVL.